The rows below give T cell receptor beta chains drawn from one sample of a study of immune characterization of retroperitoneal liposarcoma. Each CDR3 protein is one row after TCRdb ran MiXCR on the PCR reads. The table shows around 1,400 distinct CDR3 sequences, with about half occurring only once. The sample was tumor tissue. These receptors all stem from a female donor with retroperitoneal liposarcoma. Each CDR3 is given with its conserved first and last residue. Each record gives: clone size, V gene, D gene, J gene, CDR3 DNA, CDR3 protein. A D gene is named only where the DNA matches it firmly. Clone size appears in some rows only: once, few, many, or a class for an expanded clone.

>.|TRBV6-5|.|TRBJ2-7
TGTGCCAGCAGTCCTCGGACCGGCGAGCAGTACTTC
CASSPRTGEQYF
>few|TRBV6-6|TRBD1|TRBJ1-6
TGTGCCAGCACCCCCAGGGGGGGATCCTCACCCCTCCACTTT
CASTPRGGSSPLHF
>.|TRBV11-2|.|TRBJ2-7
TGTGCCAGCAGCTTACCGCGCGTAACCTACGAGCAGTACTTC
CASSLPRVTYEQYF
>large|TRBV7-2|TRBD2|TRBJ2-5
TGTGCCAGCAGCGACGTAGCGGGAGGGCTTCAAGGAGAGACCCAGTACTTC
CASSDVAGGLQGETQYF
>large|TRBV6-1|TRBD2|TRBJ2-1
TGTGCCAGCAGTGAAGAGTACCTAGCGGGATTTAACAATGAGCAGTTCTTC
CASSEEYLAGFNNEQFF
>.|TRBV6-5|.|TRBJ2-7
TGTGCCAGCAGTTACTCGATATTGGGGAGGCAGGGGATTCTGATTGGGAGCTACGAGCAGTACTTC
CASSYSILGRQGILIGSYEQYF
>few|TRBV7-2|TRBD2|TRBJ2-3
TGTGCCAGCAGCTTTGGGACTAGCGGGAGGCAGGGGGAAACGCAGTATTTT
CASSFGTSGRQGETQYF
>few|TRBV6-5|TRBD2|TRBJ2-1
TGTGCCAGCAGTTACTCCCGGGGGGGCCCTGTTTATGAGCAGTTCTTC
CASSYSRGGPVYEQFF
>.|TRBV6-8|TRBD2|TRBJ2-1
TGTGCCAGCAGTCTAGCGGGTAGCTCCTACAATGAGCAGTTCTTC
CASSLAGSSYNEQFF
>few|TRBV7-6|TRBD2|TRBJ2-1
TGTGCCAGCAGCCCTCGGACTAGCGGCAACAATGAGCAGTTCTTC
CASSPRTSGNNEQFF
>few|TRBV12-3/TRBV12-4|.|TRBJ2-1
TGTGCCAGCAGTTTTTTAGCGGAGTACAATGAGCAGTTCTTC
CASSFLAEYNEQFF
>.|TRBV6-1|.|TRBJ2-7
TGTGCCAGCAGTGAAATGAATGGGGCGAGTTCGGGCGAGCAGTACTTC
CASSEMNGASSGEQYF
>.|TRBV28|.|TRBJ2-7
TGTGCCAGCAGTTTCGGCGGTCCTCAGGCCGAGCAGTACTTC
CASSFGGPQAEQYF
>.|TRBV11-3|TRBD1|TRBJ2-1
TGTGCCAGCAGCTCATCTGGACAGGGGGCGAGGAATGAGCAGTTCTTC
CASSSSGQGARNEQFF
>few|TRBV7-2|TRBD2|TRBJ2-7
TGTGCCAGCAGCAAGAGTCGGGCGGGAGGGGAAGTCGAGCAGTACTTC
CASSKSRAGGEVEQYF
>.|TRBV7-2|TRBD2|TRBJ2-7
TGTGCCAGCAGCCCATCTAGCGGGAGGGCCTACGAGCAGTACTTC
CASSPSSGRAYEQYF
>.|TRBV7-3|TRBD1|TRBJ2-1
TGTGCCAGCAGCTTAACAGGGACAGACTACAATGAGCAGTTCTTC
CASSLTGTDYNEQFF
>.|TRBV6-1|.|TRBJ2-1
TGTGCCAGCACGCGTGACAATGAGCAGTTCTTC
CASTRDNEQFF
>.|TRBV12-3/TRBV12-4|.|TRBJ2-1
TGTGCCAGCAGTTTAGAATACGAGCAGTTCTTC
CASSLEYEQFF
>.|TRBV6-1|TRBD2|TRBJ2-4
TGTGCCAGCAGTGAACGCCTAGCGGGATTTCTGTTCTTC
CASSERLAGFLFF
>once|TRBV6-1|.|TRBJ2-7
TGTGCCAGCAGCGTTAACAGTTTAGTAACCTACGAGCAGTACTTC
CASSVNSLVTYEQYF
>few|TRBV27|TRBD1|TRBJ2-3
TGTGCCAGCAGTTTATCGACAGGGGGCATAGATACGCAGTATTTT
CASSLSTGGIDTQYF
>.|TRBV6-5|.|TRBJ2-5
TGTGCCAGCAGTTACAAGGGACGAGAGACCCAGTACTTC
CASSYKGRETQYF
>.|TRBV6-5|.|TRBJ2-7
TGTGCCAGCAGGGCTTCGGGGCTTTTGATCGACTACGAGCAGTACTTC
CASRASGLLIDYEQYF
>.|TRBV27|.|TRBJ2-3
TGTGCCAGCAGTTTATCGAGCACAGATACGCAGTATTTT
CASSLSSTDTQYF
>.|TRBV27|.|TRBJ2-5
TGTGCCAGCAGTATCCCGGGACGGGGCTCCTACAATGAGCAGTACTTC
CASSIPGRGSYNEQYF
>.|TRBV7-6|TRBD1|TRBJ2-5
TGTGCCAGCAGCTCGACAGGGTGGCAAGAGACCCAGTACTTC
CASSSTGWQETQYF
>few|TRBV6-8|.|TRBJ2-1
TGTGCCAGCAGCGTCGCGGGCGGGGACCACAATGAGCAGTTCTTC
CASSVAGGDHNEQFF
>.|TRBV6-1|TRBD1|TRBJ2-4
TGTGCCAGCAGTGAAGCAGGACAGGACATTCAGTACTTC
CASSEAGQDIQYF
>.|TRBV6-8|.|TRBJ2-3
TGTGCCAGCAGTGACCCGAGCAGGGGGCGGGAGACCCAGTATTTT
CASSDPSRGRETQYF
>once|TRBV12-3/TRBV12-4|TRBD1|TRBJ2-1
TGTGCCAGCAGCCCAGGACAGGGGTGGGGGAATGAGCAGTTCTTC
CASSPGQGWGNEQFF
>few|TRBV6-1|.|TRBJ2-7
TGTGCCAGCCAAAGGCCCCCTTACGAGCAGTACTTC
CASQRPPYEQYF
>.|TRBV6-2/TRBV6-3|.|TRBJ2-1
TGTGCCAGCAGTTATAGGAACCAAGAGACCCAGTTCTTC
CASSYRNQETQFF
>.|TRBV7-6|.|TRBJ2-1
TGTGCCAGCAGCTTAGGCCCCACCCAGGATGGCTATGAGCAGTTCTTC
CASSLGPTQDGYEQFF
>.|TRBV7-2|.|TRBJ2-7
TGTGCCAGCAGCTTACGCCCTCTGTTCGAGCAGTACTTC
CASSLRPLFEQYF
>few|TRBV7-2|TRBD2|TRBJ2-1
TGTGCCAGCAGCCGGACTAGCGACCACAATGAGCAGTTCTTC
CASSRTSDHNEQFF
>.|TRBV27|.|TRBJ2-1
TGTGCCAGCAGTTATTCCGACAGGCCGACCTACAATGAGCAGTTCTTC
CASSYSDRPTYNEQFF
>.|TRBV6-6|.|TRBJ2-5
TGTGCCAGCAGTTACGTTTCCCCCGCCTCGCGGGGAGAGACCCAGTACTTC
CASSYVSPASRGETQYF
>.|TRBV28|.|TRBJ1-1
TGTGCCAGCAGTCCTGGACAGTCGCGGGCTGAAGCTTTCTTT
CASSPGQSRAEAFF
>.|TRBV6-1|.|TRBJ2-5
TGTGCCAGCAGCCATAACCTGGGGGGGCGGGAGACCCAGTACTTC
CASSHNLGGRETQYF
>few|TRBV7-2|TRBD2|TRBJ2-5
TGTGCCAGCAGTTTCGGACTAGCGGCGGGCGGCGAGACCCAGTACTTC
CASSFGLAAGGETQYF
>once|TRBV6-5|.|TRBJ2-3
TGTGCCAGCAGTTACGGAACTCAGGACAGACCCTTCTTCCCGGATACGCAGTATTTT
CASSYGTQDRPFFPDTQYF
>few|TRBV6-1|.|TRBJ2-5
TGTGCCAGCAGTTTGAGGGCGGTGGAGACCCAGTACTTC
CASSLRAVETQYF
>.|TRBV7-2|.|TRBJ2-1
TGTGCCAGCAGCTTAATCCAGCTCCCCGGAGAGACCCAGTTCTTC
CASSLIQLPGETQFF
>few|TRBV6-5|.|TRBJ2-5
TGTGCCAGCAGTTACGGATATTTAGGGGAGACCCAGTACTTC
CASSYGYLGETQYF
>.|TRBV6-1|TRBD2|TRBJ2-1
TGTGCCAGCCAGACTAGCGGGAGTTTGTATGAGCAGTTCTTC
CASQTSGSLYEQFF
>few|TRBV7-2|TRBD2|TRBJ2-1
TGTGCCAACAGCTTGACTAGCGGGAGTTACAATGAGCAGTTCTTC
CANSLTSGSYNEQFF
>.|TRBV12-3/TRBV12-4|TRBD2|TRBJ2-7
TGTGCCAGCAGTTTTGCGGGAGAAGGCTACGAGCAGTACTTC
CASSFAGEGYEQYF
>.|TRBV10-2|.|TRBJ2-7
TGCGCCAGCGGGGATACCTACGAGCAGTACTTC
CASGDTYEQYF
>few|TRBV6-6|.|TRBJ2-1
TGTGCCAGCAGTTACTCGGCTAGAGCGAACAATGAGCAGTTCTTC
CASSYSARANNEQFF
>.|TRBV25-1|TRBD1|TRBJ2-1
TGTGCCAGCAGTGAAGGACAGGGGACGAGCTCCTACAATGAGCAGTTCTTC
CASSEGQGTSSYNEQFF